These 9 T cell receptor beta chains share one sample of origin, sequenced in a study of CD8+ T cells in alopecia areata. Treatment noted: oral pan-JAK inhibitor, 5-10 mg twice daily. cDNA serving as the sequencing template came from extracted, reverse transcribed RNA. Clones were read by immunoSEQ multiplex PCR, and TCRdb kept only the in-frame ones, dropping some. The sample carries hundreds of thousands of clones, approximately 67% recorded once. The sample in question was CD4+ T cells sorted from blood, obtained at approximately week 42, from a patient treated with tofacitinib. The source of these receptors is a human donor with alopecia areata.

The V gene is TRBV7-9, the J gene TRBJ2-7; D unclear. V was pared by 3 bases and J by 7 bases, with 16 bases between. This CDR3 comprises 14 residues. CDR1 and CDR2 from the germline V gene are SEHNR and FQNEAQ (reference sequence). CDR3 in amino acids: CASSFGLVLEEQYF. The CDR3 DNA is TGTGCCAGCAGCTTCGGATTGGTGTTGGAAGAGCAGTACTTC.

The V and J genes are TRBV27 and TRBJ2-3, with D maybe TRBD1 (6 bases). Germline CDR1 MNHEY, CDR2 SMNVEV (reference sequence). Trimming stripped 8 bases from V and 2 bases from J, with 11 bases between. CDR3 length: 13 amino acids. CDR3 residues: CASRGQPTDTQYF. CDR3 bases: TGTGCCAGCCGGGGACAACCCACAGATACGCAGTATTTT.

The V call is TRBV14, the J call TRBJ2-7; the D call may be TRBD1 or TRBD2 (5 bases each). Germline CDR1 is SGHDN and CDR2 is FVKESK. V was clipped by 4 bases and J by 6 bases, with 19 bases between them. CDR3 length: 15 amino acids. The CDR3 DNA reads as TGTGCCAGCAGCCGGGACCACGGGCCCCTCTTCGAGCAGTACTTC. Its translation is CASSRDHGPLFEQYF.

The V gene is TRBV4-3, the J gene TRBJ2-7; D possibly corresponds to TRBD1 (5 bases). The length of the CDR3 is 16 residues. Trimming removed 0 bases from V and 1 base from J, with 13 bases in between. CDR1 is LGHNA and CDR2 is YSLEER in the germline V gene. In DNA form, the CDR3 reads TGCGCCAGCAGCCAAGACATCCAGGGCGGATCCTACGAGCAGTACTTC. Translation: CASSQDIQGGSYEQYF.

For the CDR3, the DNA is TGTGCCAGTAGTCCTGCTAATAACTATGGCTACACCTTC. Translation: CASSPANNYGYTF. This chain uses TRBV19 with TRBJ1-2; no clear D. Trimming removed 5 bases at V and 1 base at J, with 8 bases between. Germline V gives CDR1 LNHDA, CDR2 SQIVND (reference sequence). The CDR3 sequence is 13 residues long. The complete variable domain, with remaining parts taken from reference TRBV19 and TRBJ1-2, reads DGGITQSPKYLFRKEGQNVTLSCEQNLNHDAMYWYRQDPGQGLRLIYYSQIVNDFQKGDIAEGYSVSREKKESFPLTVTSAQKNPTAFYLCASSPANNYGYTFGSGTRLTVV.

The CDR3 sequence is CSVGQGGNTEAFF. CDR3 coding DNA: TGCAGCGTCGGACAGGGCGGGAACACTGAAGCTTTCTTT. The rearrangement joins TRBV29-1 to TRBJ1-1; 8 bases align to TRBD1. The CDR3 loop spans 13 amino acids. Germline CDR1 is SQVTM and CDR2 is ANQGSEA. The V gene end was trimmed by 6 bases and the J gene end by 1 base; junction bases not matched to a gene: 4.

The chain joins TRBV18 to TRBJ2-7, with 8 bases aligning to TRBD1. The V gene's germline CDR1 is KGHSH and CDR2 LQKENI. The J segment lost 6 bases and the V segment lost 5 bases, leaving 9 bases of the junction unmatched. The CDR3 has 14 amino acids. CDR3 in DNA: TGTGCCAGCTCAGCCTCGACAGGGGTGCTCGAGCAGTACTTC. Its protein product is CASSASTGVLEQYF.

The chain employs TRBV15 and TRBJ1-1; D possibly corresponds to TRBD1 (5 bases). V was clipped by 3 bases and J by 5 bases, with 16 bases between them. CDR1 and CDR2 (germline): LNHNV, YYDKDF (reference sequence). The CDR3 extends over 15 amino acids. CDR3 protein: CATSSPQGGRTEAFF. CDR3 coding DNA: TGTGCCACCAGCAGTCCCCAGGGAGGGAGGACTGAAGCTTTCTTT.

The chain uses TRBV28 and TRBJ1-5; D possibly corresponds to TRBD1 (5 bases). Germline loops: CDR1 MDHEN, CDR2 SYDVKM. The CDR3 runs to 14 residues. Trimming cost V 2 bases and J 7 bases, with 12 bases left between them. CDR3 sequence: CASSLGAASQPQHF. As DNA, the CDR3 is TGTGCCAGCAGTTTAGGGGCAGCTAGCCAGCCCCAGCATTTT.